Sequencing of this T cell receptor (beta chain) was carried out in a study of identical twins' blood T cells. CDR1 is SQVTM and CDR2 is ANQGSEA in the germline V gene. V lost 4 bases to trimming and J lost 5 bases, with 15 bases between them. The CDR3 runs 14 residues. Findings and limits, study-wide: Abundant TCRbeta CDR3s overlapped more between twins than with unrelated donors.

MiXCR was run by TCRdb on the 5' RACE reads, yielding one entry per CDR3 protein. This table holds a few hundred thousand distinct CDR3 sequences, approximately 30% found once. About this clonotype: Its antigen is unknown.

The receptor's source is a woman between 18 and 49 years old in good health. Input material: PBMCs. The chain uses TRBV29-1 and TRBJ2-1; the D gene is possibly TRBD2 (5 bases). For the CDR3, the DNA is TGCAGCGTTGGGGAGTGGATATCGGACAATGAGCAGTTCTTC. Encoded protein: CSVGEWISDNEQFF.